This record concerns one T cell receptor beta chain sequence. In germline, CDR1 is SGDLS, CDR2 YYNGEE. With 3 bases clipped from V and 0 bases from J, the junction kept 8 bases outside the gene matches. CDR3 length: 17 residues. MiXCR, applied by TCRdb to the 5' RACE reads, yields one record per CDR3 protein. The table records approximately 37,000 distinct CDR3 sequences, 15% to 20% of them present only once. Sequenced material: naive CD4+ T cells sorted from a lymph node. Indicated subset: naive CD4+ T cells, CD4+CD45RA+CD25-. The sequence was obtained from a female donor with breast cancer. The J gene is TRBJ1-4, the V gene TRBV9, with TRBD1 matching 7 bases. The CDR3 nucleotides are TGTGCCAGCAGCGGAGAGGGGGCCAGCGCAACTAATGAAAAACTGTTTTTT. Its protein is CASSGEGASATNEKLFF.